What follows is one TCR beta chain and its context. Using immunoSEQ multiplex PCR, the repertoire was profiled, and TCRdb retains in-frame clones only, with some absent. The table records approximately 160,000 clones, around 81% of them present only once. The V gene lost 3 bases and the J gene lost 3 bases, with 8 bases spanning the gap. Germline assignment: CDR1 SGHVS and CDR2 FQNEAQ. CDR3 size: 13 residues. This sample stems from a study of blood T cell repertoires in COVID-19. The V and J genes are TRBV7-8 and TRBJ1-1, with unresolved D. Specimen: PBMCs or T cells enriched from blood (not recorded which). This receptor was identified in a middle-aged man who had recovered from COVID-19. The CDR3 here is CASSFLADTEAFF. The CDR3 DNA sequence: TGTGCCAGCAGCTTTTTGGCCGACACTGAAGCTTTCTTT. The full variable domain, in which reference TRBV7-8 and TRBJ1-1 provide the parts outside the CDR3, is GAGVSQSPRYKVAKRGQDVALRCDPISGHVSLFWYQQALGQGPEFLTYFQNEAQLDKSGLPSDRFFAERPEGSVSTLKIQRTQQEDSAVYLCASSFLADTEAFFGQGTRLTVV.